This entry features one TCR beta chain sequence. The record originates from a study of control samples from healthy donors and cancer patients. Using immunoSEQ multiplex PCR, the repertoire was profiled, and TCRdb retains in-frame clones only, with some absent. This repertoire shows more than 25,000 clones, nearly 90% found once; its top ten account for 3% to 5%. The TCR comes from a female donor with melanoma. Sequences were obtained from formalin-fixed, paraffin-embedded tissue.

The CDR3 is CASSELRGTGELFF. The CDR3 DNA follows: TGTGCCAGCAGTGAACTACGTGGCACCGGGGAGCTGTTTTTT. The chain is built from TRBV2 and TRBJ2-2; no definite D call. The length of the CDR3 is 14 residues. Germline lookup yields CDR1 SNHLY and CDR2 FYNNEI. V shed 2 bases and J shed 4 bases, with 8 bases lying between them.